This T cell receptor (beta chain) is from a study of PD-1 blockade in classical Hodgkin lymphoma. General study findings and limits: CD4+ TCR diversity, unlike CD8+, rose significantly by C4D1.

To note about this clone: Its cognate antigen is unknown.

TCRdb keeps only in-frame clones here, not all; method: immunoSEQ multiplex PCR. The data contain 30,000 to 40,000 clones, roughly 90% of them singletons. Exposure to brentuximab vedotin varied, and each patient had relapsed following autologous stem cell transplantation. Magnetic negative selection was used to purify CD4+ T cells from thawed PBMCs. Complete response, partial response or progressive disease were the best responses. Between the trimmed V and J ends, which lost 4 bases and 6 bases, there was a span of 11 bases. Germline V gene lookup returns CDR1 SGHDT and CDR2 YYEEEE. The CDR3 loop spans 13 amino acids.

The chain couples TRBV5-6 to TRBJ1-5, with D maybe TRBD1 (5 bases). The TCR comes from a human donor with classical Hodgkin lymphoma. Material: CD4+ T cells from blood, obtained at baseline. CDR3: CASSTTGGQPQHF. The CDR3 nucleotides read TGTGCCAGCAGCACGACGGGGGGTCAGCCCCAGCATTTT. The variable domain in full, completed from reference TRBV5-6 and TRBJ1-5, reads DAGVTQSPTHLIKTRGQQVTLRCSPKSGHDTVSWYQQALGQGPQFIFQYYEEEERQRGNFPDRFSGHQFPNYSSELNVNALLLGDSALYLCASSTTGGQPQHFGDGTRLSIL.